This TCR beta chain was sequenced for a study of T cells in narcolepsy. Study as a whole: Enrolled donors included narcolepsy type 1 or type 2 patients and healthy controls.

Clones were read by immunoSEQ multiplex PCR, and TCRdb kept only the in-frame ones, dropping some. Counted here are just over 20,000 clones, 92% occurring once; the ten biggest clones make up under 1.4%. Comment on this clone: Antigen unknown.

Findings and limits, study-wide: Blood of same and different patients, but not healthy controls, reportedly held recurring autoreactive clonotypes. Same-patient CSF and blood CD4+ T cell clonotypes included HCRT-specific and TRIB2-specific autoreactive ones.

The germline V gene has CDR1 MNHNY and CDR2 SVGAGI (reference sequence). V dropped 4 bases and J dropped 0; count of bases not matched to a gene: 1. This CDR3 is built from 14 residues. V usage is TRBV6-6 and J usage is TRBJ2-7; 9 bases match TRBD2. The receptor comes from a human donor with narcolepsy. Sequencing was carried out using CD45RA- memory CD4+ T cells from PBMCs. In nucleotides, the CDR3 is TGTGCCAGCAGTTCTAGCGGGGACTCCTACGAGCAGTACTTC. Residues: CASSSSGDSYEQYF.